The 30 T cell receptor beta chains listed next were all sequenced from one sample in a study of T cell changes during pregnancy in multiple sclerosis. The data were produced by immunoSEQ multiplex PCR, yet TCRdb's version contains in-frame clones alone and is incomplete. The profile shows under 45,000 clones, approximately 90% of them singletons. Specimen: CD4+ T cells from peripheral blood mononuclear cells, collected in the first trimester of pregnancy. Receptors originate from a female donor with multiple sclerosis, enrolled in a pregnancy study.

This clone was seen only once. The chain combines TRBV5-1 with TRBJ1-4, with 7 bases fitting TRBD1. J lost 8 bases, V lost 0 bases, and 10 bases had no gene match. Germline CDR1 and CDR2: SGHRS and YFSETQ. The CDR3 runs 16 residues. This CDR3 reads CASSLGSGTRGEKLFF. The CDR3 DNA is TGCGCCAGCAGCTTGGGTTCCGGGACCAGGGGGGAAAAACTGTTTTTT.

This chain connects TRBV2 to TRBJ1-2, with D possibly TRBD1 on 6 matching bases. The CDR3 length is 14 residues. V shed 6 bases and J shed 2 bases, with 13 bases lying between them. Germline V gives CDR1 SNHLY, CDR2 FYNNEI. The CDR3, as DNA: TGTGCCAGCAGAGGACAGCCGCCGAACTATGGCTACACCTTC. Its protein is CASRGQPPNYGYTF.

This chain uses TRBV16 with TRBJ2-3, with 8 bases matching TRBD1. Germline CDR1 reads KGHSY; CDR2 reads FQNENV. The CDR3 runs 14 residues. V lost 4 bases and J lost 6; bases outside the gene matches: 6. CDR3 sequence: CASSLGQGADTQYF. Here the CDR3 DNA reads TGTGCCAGCAGCCTCGGACAGGGCGCGGATACGCAGTATTTT.

The chain couples TRBV29-1 to TRBJ2-7, with 7 bases identical to TRBD2. The CDR3 sequence is 15 residues long. V shed 6 bases, J shed 2 bases, and the junction held 13 bases outside the gene matches. Germline V CDR1 and CDR2: SQVTM, ANQGSEA. CDR3 nucleotides: TGCAGCGTCTCAAGCGGAGTGGGAGGGACCTACGAGCAGTACTTC. Translation: CSVSSGVGGTYEQYF.

V usage is TRBV7-9 and J usage is TRBJ2-1, with 7 bases that match TRBD1. With V trimmed by 5 bases and J by 5 bases, 9 bases remained unmatched. The CDR3 extends over 15 amino acids. Germline CDR1 is SEHNR and CDR2 is FQNEAQ (reference sequence). The CDR3 DNA is TGTGCCAGCAGCCAGGCCGAGACAGGGAACAATGAGCAGTTCTTC. It codes for CASSQAETGNNEQFF.

J is TRBJ1-1 and V is TRBV28, with no clear D. V lost 4 bases to trimming and J lost 10 bases, with 7 bases between them. The germline V gene has CDR1 MDHEN and CDR2 SYDVKM. This CDR3 contains 10 residues. DNA for the CDR3: TGTGCCAGCAGTTCCGTTAGAGCTTTCTTT. Protein: CASSSVRAFF.

This clone has a handful of counts. V gene TRBV6-5 combines with J gene TRBJ1-2; D possibly corresponds to TRBD1 (6 bases). Germline values: CDR1 MNHEY, CDR2 SVGAGI. V was clipped by 6 bases and J by 7 bases, with 15 bases between them. The CDR3 spans 13 residues. CDR3 in DNA: TGTGCCAGCAGCTCCTCAGGGGATATTGGCTACACCTTC. Protein product: CASSSSGDIGYTF.

The chain employs TRBV7-9 and TRBJ1-3; D is perhaps TRBD1 (6 bases). V lost 5 bases and J lost 5, with 10 bases in between. Germline V CDR1 and CDR2: SEHNR, FQNEAQ (reference sequence). The CDR3 contains 13 residues. CDR3 DNA sequence: TGTGCCAGCAGCGGGACATCCCGAAACACCATATATTTT. Amino acids: CASSGTSRNTIYF.

The chain has TRBV5-6 and TRBJ2-7; 11 bases are shared with TRBD2. The V and J ends lost 5 bases and 0 bases, in that order; junction bases with no gene match: 13. CDR3 length: 18 amino acids. Germline V gene lookup returns CDR1 SGHDT and CDR2 YYEEEE. The CDR3 nucleotides are TGTGCCAGCAGTTCGGGGCTAGCGGGAGGCCTCTTCTCCTACGAGCAGTACTTC. Translating it yields CASSSGLAGGLFSYEQYF.

V gene TRBV14 combines with J gene TRBJ2-7; D might be TRBD2 (5 bases). CDR1 SGHDN and CDR2 FVKESK come from the germline V gene. The CDR3 is made up of 15 amino acids. V shed 0 bases and J shed 6 bases, with 15 bases lying between them. The CDR3: CASSQDKVPGSEQYF. DNA of the CDR3: TGTGCCAGCAGCCAAGACAAGGTTCCGGGATCCGAGCAGTACTTC.

The rearrangement uses TRBV7-2 and TRBJ2-7; 10 bases map to TRBD2. The germline V gene has CDR1 SGHTA and CDR2 FQGNSA. The CDR3 covers 15 residues. The trim removed 3 bases at V and 7 bases at J, leaving 9 bases unmatched. CDR3 nucleotide sequence: TGTGCCAGCAGCTTCTTGGGGCTAGCGGGAGTTGAGCAGTACTTC. It encodes CASSFLGLAGVEQYF.

The CDR3 nucleotides are TGCGCCAGCAGCCAAGAAGCGGACAGGGGGCCAATAAGCTTACAGGATGAGCAGTTCTTC. Protein sequence: CASSQEADRGPISLQDEQFF. The chain joins TRBV4-1 to TRBJ2-1; TRBD1 agrees at 11 bases. CDR1 is MGHRA and CDR2 is YSYEKL in the germline V gene. The CDR3 runs 20 residues. V dropped 0 bases and J dropped 8; count of bases not matched to a gene: 18.

This chain joins TRBV27 and TRBJ2-2; maybe TRBD1 (6 bases). The CDR3 has 17 amino acids. Germline V lookup: CDR1 MNHEY, CDR2 SMNVEV (reference sequence). The V gene lost 6 bases and the J gene lost 4 bases, with 21 bases spanning the gap. CDR3 bases: TGTGCCAGCAGCCGACAACACAGGGACGTCACCACCGGGGAGCTGTTTTTT. Translated: CASSRQHRDVTTGELFF.

This chain joins TRBV4-1 and TRBJ1-3; D remains unclear. Germline CDR1 is MGHRA and CDR2 is YSYEKL. The V gene lost 0 bases and the J gene lost 3 bases, with 21 bases spanning the gap. The length of the CDR3 is 19 residues. The CDR3 DNA sequence: TGCGCCAGCAGCCAAGATATTCGGATGGACTTGGCAGGTGGAAACACCATATATTTT. Protein sequence: CASSQDIRMDLAGGNTIYF.

The V and J genes are TRBV6-5 and TRBJ1-1; possible D gene TRBD1, 5 bases. Looked up from germline, CDR1 is MNHEY and CDR2 is SVGAGI. This CDR3 region has 13 residues. Trimming pared 2 bases from V and 5 bases from J, leaving 9 bases between. The CDR3 loop is CASSYDSKTEAFF. The CDR3 DNA reads TGTGCCAGCAGTTACGACAGCAAGACTGAAGCTTTCTTT.

The J gene is TRBJ2-7, the V gene TRBV29-1, with a tentative D call TRBD1 (5 bases). Trimming took off 1 base at V and 1 base at J, with 5 bases between the two ends. Germline CDR1 reads SQVTM; CDR2 reads ANQGSEA. This CDR3 is 12 amino acids long. DNA of the CDR3: TGCAGCGTTGAAGGACAGTCCTACGAGCAGTACTTC. As protein: CSVEGQSYEQYF.

This clone was found once. The DNA of the CDR3 is TGTGCCAGTAGTATAGATCTAGGAGGCGGGTTGGCTAACTATGGCTACACCTTC. Its translation is CASSIDLGGGLANYGYTF. This chain connects TRBV19 to TRBJ1-2; no reliable D call. There are 18 residues in the CDR3. Trimming shortened V by 0 bases and J by 0 bases, and 17 bases separated the two germline ends. CDR1 LNHDA and CDR2 SQIVND come from the germline V gene (reference sequence).

The rearrangement joins TRBV28 to TRBJ2-1; the match to TRBD2 covers 7 bases. Trimming removed 3 bases from V and 6 bases from J; junction bases left unmatched: 14. Per the germline V gene, CDR1 is MDHEN and CDR2 is SYDVKM. There are 17 residues in the CDR3. CDR3 residues: CASSLVYRGRVPNEQFF. CDR3 DNA sequence: TGTGCCAGCAGTTTGGTGTATCGTGGGAGGGTGCCCAATGAGCAGTTCTTC.

The chain recombines TRBV2 with TRBJ1-1, with TRBD1 matching over 9 bases. This CDR3 has 14 residues. The trim removed 8 bases at V and 3 bases at J, leaving 7 bases unmatched. Germline values: CDR1 SNHLY, CDR2 FYNNEI. CDR3 DNA: TGTGCCAGCTCATTCCGACAGGGGGACACTGAAGCTTTCTTT. Its translation: CASSFRQGDTEAFF.

This clone was seen a single time. The chain carries TRBV5-1 and TRBJ2-3, with TRBD1 identical over 9 bases. The CDR3 length is 15 residues. V lost 4 bases, J lost 5 bases, and 8 bases stayed unmatched. From germline, CDR1 is SGHRS and CDR2 YFSETQ. The CDR3 nucleotides are TGCGCCAGCAGCCAGGGTGGGACAGGGATAGATACGCAGTATTTT. Its protein product is CASSQGGTGIDTQYF. Full variable domain (missing parts from reference TRBV5-1 and TRBJ2-3): KAGVTQTPRYLIKTRGQQVTLSCSPISGHRSVSWYQQTPGQGLQFLFEYFSETQRNKGNFPGRFSGRQFSNSRSEMNVSTLELGDSALYLCASSQGGTGIDTQYFGPGTRLTVL.

The chain combines TRBV19 with TRBJ2-3; 12 bases fit TRBD2. The CDR3 runs to 16 residues. Germline trimming cut 5 bases from V and 5 bases from J; bases unmatched to any gene: 8. The germline V gene has CDR1 LNHDA and CDR2 SQIVND (reference sequence). CDR3 region: CASSPLAGGPGDTQYF. In DNA, the CDR3 is TGTGCCAGTAGTCCCCTAGCGGGAGGGCCGGGAGATACGCAGTATTTT.

V and J are TRBV29-1 and TRBJ1-1, with 11 bases matching TRBD1. CDR1 and CDR2 from the germline V gene are SQVTM and ANQGSEA. The CDR3 sequence is 14 residues long. The V segment lost 3 bases and the J segment 4 bases; nucleotides outside the gene matches: 4. CDR3 loop: CSVDPGTGGTEAFF. The DNA for the CDR3 is TGCAGCGTTGATCCCGGGACAGGGGGCACTGAAGCTTTCTTT.

V is TRBV10-2 and J is TRBJ1-1; 8 bases agree with TRBD1. Germline V lookup: CDR1 WSHSY, CDR2 SAAADI. The CDR3 has 13 amino acids. V shed 4 bases, J shed 4 bases, and the junction held 2 bases outside the gene matches. In DNA form, the CDR3 reads TGCGCCAGCAGTGTTACAGGGGGCACTGAAGCTTTCTTT. Its protein is CASSVTGGTEAFF.

The genes are TRBV14 and TRBJ2-7, with TRBD2 as a possible D gene (6 bases). CDR1 and CDR2 (germline): SGHDN, FVKESK. V was cut by 1 base and J by 3 bases, with 13 bases left in between. The CDR3 loop spans 15 amino acids. The CDR3: CASSQAAGRFYEQYF. In DNA form, the CDR3 reads TGTGCCAGCAGCCAAGCGGCAGGGAGGTTCTACGAGCAGTACTTC.

This chain joins TRBV29-1 and TRBJ1-1; TRBD1 might be the D (6 bases). The CDR3 is made up of 13 amino acids. V was pared by 2 bases and J by 0 bases, with 7 bases between. Germline CDR1 and CDR2: SQVTM and ANQGSEA. DNA for the CDR3: TGCAGCGTTGAAAGGGGGATGAACACTGAAGCTTTCTTT. Protein sequence: CSVERGMNTEAFF. The complete variable domain, with remaining parts taken from reference TRBV29-1 and TRBJ1-1, reads SAVISQKPSRDICQRGTSLTIQCQVDSQVTMMFWYRQQPGQSLTLIATANQGSEATYESGFVIDKFPISRPNLTFSTLTVSNMSPEDSSIYLCSVERGMNTEAFFGQGTRLTVV.

The rearrangement links TRBV27 to TRBJ2-5; D gene ambiguous. The CDR3 length is 13 residues. The V gene's germline CDR1 is MNHEY and CDR2 SMNVEV (reference sequence). V lost 4 bases and J lost 2, with 8 bases in between. As DNA, the CDR3 is TGTGCCAGCAGTTCCAGAAATCAAGAGACCCAGTACTTC. This sequence encodes CASSSRNQETQYF.

This rearrangement joins TRBV7-2 to TRBJ2-1; 14 nucleotides line up with TRBD2. CDR3 length equals 19 residues. The germline CDR1 and CDR2 sequences are SGHTA and FQGNSA. Germline trimming cut 3 bases from V and 4 bases from J; bases unmatched to any gene: 11. In DNA form, the CDR3 reads TGTGCCAGCAGCTTTAGGGGGACTAGCGGGAGAATGGTGTACAATGAGCAGTTCTTC. The encoded protein is CASSFRGTSGRMVYNEQFF.

The gene calls are TRBV7-2 and TRBJ1-5, with a possible D match to TRBD1 (6 bases). Trimming removed 5 bases from V and 1 base from J, with 12 bases in between. Germline V lookup: CDR1 SGHTA, CDR2 FQGNSA. This CDR3 has 15 residues. As DNA, the CDR3 is TGTGCCAGCAGCCACTTGGACAGCAGCAATCAGCCCCAGCATTTT. Its translation: CASSHLDSSNQPQHF.

This sequence joins TRBV19 and TRBJ2-7, with 10 bases aligning to TRBD1. The CDR3 loop spans 16 amino acids. In germline, CDR1 is LNHDA, CDR2 SQIVND (reference sequence). V lost 6 bases to trimming and J lost 0 bases; unmatched junction nucleotides: 8. This CDR3 reads CASRDPGQGSSYEQYF. In nucleotides, the CDR3 is TGTGCCAGTAGAGATCCGGGACAGGGGAGCTCCTACGAGCAGTACTTC.

The chain is built from TRBV7-9 and TRBJ2-2; D possibly corresponds to TRBD2 (5 bases). The CDR3 is 14 residues long. Germline V gives CDR1 SEHNR, CDR2 FQNEAQ (reference sequence). Trimming took off 4 bases at V and 4 bases at J, with 10 bases between the two ends. This CDR3 reads CASSWIAPTGELFF. The CDR3, as DNA: TGTGCCAGCAGCTGGATAGCGCCCACCGGGGAGCTGTTTTTT.